This T cell receptor (beta chain) was sequenced for a study of beta chain features in type 1 diabetes. Looking at the study overall: In age, gender and cell yields, patients were similar to healthy donors. Study-wide results and limits: Whether TCRB rearrangement is influenced by HLA type was left unresolved in this analysis.

About this clone itself: Its antigen is still unknown.

Expressed TCRB transcripts were sequenced because the entire RNA isolate underwent reverse transcription. Method: immunoSEQ multiplex PCR; TCRdb's copy keeps in-frame clones and lacks some. The sample records 130,000 to 150,000 clones, about a tenth being singletons. The receptor was isolated from a man aged 18 to 30 in good health. The sequenced sample consisted of central memory CD4+ T cells from blood.

The CDR3, as DNA: TGTGCCAGCAGCACAGGGTGGGGGGAAAAACTGTTTTTT. It specifies CASSTGWGEKLFF. The chain joins TRBV7-2 to TRBJ1-4; possible D gene TRBD1, 6 bases. This CDR3 spans 13 amino acids. Germline V gene data show CDR1 as SGHTA and CDR2 as FQGNSA. The V end lost 5 bases, the J end lost 8 bases, and 12 bases lay between the germline ends.